This T cell receptor (beta chain) emerged from a study of T cell responses to AZD1222 COVID-19 vaccine. Overall study context: Second doses at about 4 or about 12 weeks were pooled. General study findings and limits: Among the donors, most were white British and more were female, and clonal diversity was possibly underestimated. Reports say nearly half of spike-specific TCRs go after unmutated variant regions.

For this clone: Antigen unknown.

CDR3 length equals 14 residues. Trimming cost V 4 bases and J 1 base, with 12 bases left between them. The V gene's germline CDR1 is SGHDT and CDR2 YYEEEE. Assay used: immunoSEQ multiplex PCR; TCRdb lists only in-frame clones, some missing. The sample shows fewer than 85,000 clones, more than 70% of them seen only once. The chain employs TRBV5-6 and TRBJ2-7; D possibly corresponds to TRBD2 (5 bases). The sequenced sample was peripheral blood, obtained on day 0 of AZD1222 vaccination. The receptor was isolated from an adult in good health. CDR3 sequence (DNA): TGTGCCAGCAGCCCCCGGGGATCGTCCTACGAGCAGTACTTC. Its translation is CASSPRGSSYEQYF.